Listed below are T cell receptor beta chains from one sample, sequenced in a study of blood T cell repertoires in COVID-19. Only in-frame clones appear in the TCRdb table, and some are missing; sequencing was by immunoSEQ multiplex PCR. The sample lists about 270,000 clones; roughly 90% were seen once. Input material: peripheral blood. The receptors shown here come from a young woman with COVID-19, enrolled during active disease. The CDR3 runs from the conserved cysteine through the conserved F or W. Each record gives: D gene, J gene, clone size, V gene, CDR3 DNA, CDR3 protein. A D gene is named only where the DNA matches it firmly. Clone size is stated in some rows and not others, as once, few, many or a class when expanded.

d_gene: NA; j_gene: TRBJ1-2; abundance: NA; v_gene: TRBV9; CDR3nt: TGTGCCAGCAGCGTAGACAGTAACTATGGCTACACCTTC; CDR3aa: CASSVDSNYGYTF
d_gene: NA; j_gene: TRBJ2-7; abundance: NA; v_gene: TRBV5-4; CDR3nt: TGTGCCAGCAGCCCGGCGGAGGCAAGCGAGCAGTACTTC; CDR3aa: CASSPAEASEQYF
d_gene: TRBD2; j_gene: TRBJ2-2; abundance: NA; v_gene: TRBV6-5; CDR3nt: TGTGCCAGCAGTTTAGCGGGGGGGCGTGGCGGGGAGCTGTTTTTT; CDR3aa: CASSLAGGRGGELFF
d_gene: TRBD1; j_gene: TRBJ1-6; abundance: NA; v_gene: TRBV7-2; CDR3nt: TGTGCCAGCAGCTCGTGGGACAGGGGAGAGTCACCCCTCCACTTT; CDR3aa: CASSSWDRGESPLHF
d_gene: TRBD1; j_gene: TRBJ1-3; abundance: NA; v_gene: TRBV18; CDR3nt: TGTGCCAGTGGGACAGCCTCTGGAAACACCATATATTTT; CDR3aa: CASGTASGNTIYF
d_gene: NA; j_gene: TRBJ1-2; abundance: NA; v_gene: TRBV28; CDR3nt: TGTGCCAGCTGGACAGTCGTGGGTGGCTACACCTTC; CDR3aa: CASWTVVGGYTF
d_gene: NA; j_gene: TRBJ1-1; abundance: NA; v_gene: TRBV28; CDR3nt: TGTGCCAGCAGTTTGTTGGTAGGAGGGTCCACTGAAGCTTTCTTT; CDR3aa: CASSLLVGGSTEAFF
d_gene: TRBD1; j_gene: TRBJ1-5; abundance: NA; v_gene: TRBV2; CDR3nt: TGTGCCAGCAGTGGCAGGGACAGGAGCAATCAGCCCCAGCATTTT; CDR3aa: CASSGRDRSNQPQHF
d_gene: NA; j_gene: TRBJ2-5; abundance: NA; v_gene: TRBV2; CDR3nt: TGTGCCAGCAGTCCCTGGAGGGGGGGCCATGAGACCCAGTACTTC; CDR3aa: CASSPWRGGHETQYF
d_gene: TRBD1; j_gene: TRBJ1-6; abundance: few; v_gene: TRBV4-1; CDR3nt: TGCGCCAGCAGCCTTGTGACAGGGTCCTATAATTCACCCCTCCACTTT; CDR3aa: CASSLVTGSYNSPLHF
d_gene: NA; j_gene: TRBJ1-2; abundance: NA; v_gene: TRBV9; CDR3nt: TGTGCCAGCAGTGTTACGGCAACCGGGGGCTACACCTTC; CDR3aa: CASSVTATGGYTF
d_gene: NA; j_gene: TRBJ1-1; abundance: NA; v_gene: TRBV2; CDR3nt: TGTGCCAGCAAAGTCGCGTTGAACACTGAAGCTTTCTTT; CDR3aa: CASKVALNTEAFF
d_gene: NA; j_gene: TRBJ2-7; abundance: few; v_gene: TRBV19; CDR3nt: TGTGCCAGTCGTTACCGTCCCACGGGTTCCTACGAGCAGTACTTC; CDR3aa: CASRYRPTGSYEQYF